One sample yielded the 9 T cell receptor beta chains listed below, sequenced in a study of blood T cell repertoires in COVID-19. Generated by immunoSEQ multiplex PCR, the TCRdb table keeps only in-frame clones and is missing some. This sample carries roughly 38,000 clones, more than 85% of them seen once, and the ten largest clones take approximately 2.3%. Source material: peripheral blood. These TCRs come from a middle-aged man with active COVID-19.

This clone was seen a single time. The V and J genes are TRBV6-5 and TRBJ1-6, with TRBD1 matching 7 bases. This CDR3 is 13 amino acids long. CDR1 MNHEY and CDR2 SVGAGI come from the germline V gene. V shed 5 bases and J 7 bases; nucleotides not matched to a gene: 2. This CDR3 reads CASSHRGNSPLHF. The DNA of the CDR3 is TGTGCCAGCAGTCACAGGGGAAATTCACCCCTCCACTTT.

This chain links TRBV5-1 with TRBJ2-3; a possible D gene is TRBD2 (6 bases). Trimming pared 0 bases from V and 2 bases from J, leaving 10 bases between. The CDR3 extends over 15 amino acids. Germline-derived CDR1 and CDR2 are SGHRS and YFSETQ. The chain's CDR3 is CASSLVAASTDTQYF. CDR3 DNA sequence: TGCGCCAGCAGCTTGGTAGCGGCCTCCACAGATACGCAGTATTTT.

V gene TRBV5-1 combines with J gene TRBJ2-6, with 8 bases aligning to TRBD1. Trimming removed 2 bases from V and 0 bases from J; junction bases left unmatched: 4. This CDR3 spans 17 amino acids. Germline CDR1 is SGHRS and CDR2 is YFSETQ. CDR3 in amino acids: CASSFGTGISGANVLTF. As DNA, the CDR3 is TGCGCCAGCAGCTTCGGGACAGGTATCTCTGGGGCCAACGTCCTGACTTTC.

J is TRBJ2-2 and V is TRBV6-5; TRBD1 agrees at 9 bases. The V segment lost 6 bases and the J segment 7 bases; nucleotides outside the gene matches: 6. This CDR3 is 14 amino acids long. In germline, CDR1 is MNHEY, CDR2 SVGAGI. CDR3 residues: CASRKDRGDGELFF. The CDR3 DNA reads TGTGCCAGCAGGAAGGACAGGGGAGACGGGGAGCTGTTTTTT.

The chain joins TRBV11-2 to TRBJ1-1; D possibly corresponds to TRBD1 (6 bases). V was trimmed by 1 base and J by 5 bases, leaving 11 bases between them. The CDR3 has 14 amino acids. The V gene's germline CDR1 is SGHAT and CDR2 FQNNGV. The CDR3, as DNA: TGTGCCAGCAGCTTAGTGGGGGCGCGGACTGAAGCTTTCTTT. Translated, it gives CASSLVGARTEAFF.

The chain recombines TRBV3-1 (or the pseudogene TRBV3-2) with TRBJ2-5; 7 positions match TRBD2. The CDR3 is 15 residues long. The V segment lost 4 bases and the J segment 4 bases; nucleotides outside the gene matches: 9. CDR1 is LGHDT and CDR2 is YNNKEL in the germline V gene (reference sequence). The DNA of the CDR3 is TGTGCCAGCAGCCTCCTAGCGGACCCCTTAGAGACCCAGTACTTC. This translates into CASSLLADPLETQYF.

J is TRBJ2-1 and V is TRBV21-1; the table's D gene call, TRBD1, was not cross checked with the DNA. TRBV21-1 is described as a pseudogene. This CDR3 is 16 amino acids long. CDR3 region: CASSKDYRDMWGEQFF. The CDR3 bases are TGTGCCAGCAGCAAAGATTATCGGGACATGTGGGGGGAGCAGTTCTTC.

The rearrangement joins TRBV15 to TRBJ2-3; 8 nucleotides align to TRBD2. The length of the CDR3 is 14 residues. V dropped 1 base and J dropped 4; count of bases not matched to a gene: 1. Germline V gene lookup returns CDR1 LNHNV and CDR2 YYDKDF (reference sequence). This chain's CDR3 is CATSRGREADTQYF. CDR3 nucleotides: TGTGCCACCAGCAGAGGGCGGGAGGCAGATACGCAGTATTTT. The variable domain in full, with the rest retrieved from reference TRBV15 and TRBJ2-3, is DAMVIQNPRYQVTQFGKPVTLSCSQTLNHNVMYWYQQKSSQAPKLLFHYYDKDFNNEADTPDNFQSRRPNTSFCFLDIRSPGLGDTAMYLCATSRGREADTQYFGPGTRLTVL.

The chain is built from TRBV5-6 and TRBJ1-3; perhaps TRBD1 as D (5 bases). V lost 2 bases and J 4 bases, leaving 10 bases between the germline ends. Germline CDR1 is SGHDT and CDR2 is YYEEEE. The CDR3 is 14 residues long. CDR3 nucleotides: TGTGCCAGCAGCTTTTCGACAGTAGGAAACACCATATATTTT. This gives the protein CASSFSTVGNTIYF.